The 13 T cell receptor beta chains below all came from one sample that was sequenced in a study of HIV-infected patients and healthy controls. The repertoire came from unfractionated whole blood and reflected all unsorted peripheral T cells. Alpha and beta constant-region primers primed reverse transcription of 500 to 550 ng RNA. Alpha and beta chain libraries were made separately by chain-specific third strand synthesis with multiplexing indices. TCRdb ran MiXCR on the 5' RACE reads and lists one entry per CDR3 protein. The sample has more than 6,500 distinct CDR3 sequences, around 8% seen once. The sequencing used blood, collected before antiretroviral therapy. These receptors came from an adult with HIV infection.

This clonotype was seen many times. This chain links TRBV24-1 with TRBJ2-2; TRBD1 matches at 10 bases. From germline, CDR1 is KGHDR and CDR2 SFDVKD. The CDR3 extends over 17 amino acids. Trimming took 4 bases from V and 5 from J; bases not matched to a gene: 9. In DNA, the CDR3 is TGTGCCACCAGTGACCCAACCGGGACAGGGGTTACCGGGGAGCTGTTTTTT. Its translation: CATSDPTGTGVTGELFF.

The rearrangement uses TRBV20-1 and TRBJ1-5, with 7 bases aligning to TRBD1. The CDR3 spans 13 residues. V gave up 6 bases and J gave up 3 bases; unmatched junction bases: 5. Germline CDR1 and CDR2: DFQATT and SNEGSKA (reference sequence). This CDR3 reads CSAYRGDNQPQHF. CDR3 DNA: TGCAGTGCATACAGGGGAGACAATCAGCCCCAGCATTTT.

This clonotype was observed at least ten times. The chain recombines TRBV5-1 with TRBJ1-6; D is uncertain. Germline V gene data show CDR1 as SGHRS and CDR2 as YFSETQ. V was clipped by 9 bases and J by 7 bases, with 20 bases between them. The CDR3 contains 15 residues. The CDR3, as DNA: TGCGCCACCTGTATCGGACCCTCGTGGAATTCACCCCTCCACTTT. This codes for CATCIGPSWNSPLHF. Based on the CDR3 plus reference TRBV5-1 and TRBJ1-6, the full variable domain is KAGVTQTPRYLIKTRGQQVTLSCSPISGHRSVSWYQQTPGQGLQFLFEYFSETQRNKGNFPGRFSGRQFSNSRSEMNVSTLELGDSALYLCATCIGPSWNSPLHFGNGTRLTVT.

This chain links TRBV9 with TRBJ2-7; D possibly matches TRBD1 or TRBD2 (5 bases each). The ends were cut back, 0 bases at V and 3 bases at J, with 13 bases in the middle. CDR3 length: 15 amino acids. The germline V gene encodes CDR1 SGDLS and CDR2 YYNGEE. Here the CDR3 DNA reads TGTGCCAGCAGCGTAGGGAAGGGACCCGACTACGAGCAGTACTTC. It encodes CASSVGKGPDYEQYF.

This clonotype rates as medium-sized (0.01 to 0.1%). The rearrangement joins TRBV7-9 to TRBJ1-1; D not resolved. Germline CDR1 and CDR2: SEHNR and FQNEAQ (reference sequence). This CDR3 has 13 amino acids. Trimming removed 2 bases from V and 6 bases from J, with 10 bases in between. The CDR3 is CASSLRRSAEAFF. The CDR3 coding sequence is TGTGCCAGCAGCTTACGAAGGTCCGCTGAAGCTTTCTTT.

The V call is TRBV7-8, the J call TRBJ2-3; TRBD2 aligns across 7 bases. The CDR3 runs to 17 residues. V gave up 6 bases and J gave up 3 bases; unmatched junction bases: 15. Looked up from germline, CDR1 is SGHVS and CDR2 is FQNEAQ. This CDR3 reads CASSPFGASGRTDTQYF. In DNA form, the CDR3 reads TGTGCCAGCAGTCCCTTTGGGGCTAGCGGCCGAACAGATACGCAGTATTTT. Drawing the rest from reference TRBV7-8 and TRBJ2-3, the complete variable domain is GAGVSQSPRYKVAKRGQDVALRCDPISGHVSLFWYQQALGQGPEFLTYFQNEAQLDKSGLPSDRFFAERPEGSVSTLKIQRTQQEDSAVYLCASSPFGASGRTDTQYFGPGTRLTVL.

This clonotype is classed as medium-sized (0.01 to 0.1%). The chain combines TRBV15 with TRBJ2-2; the match to TRBD2 covers 11 bases. Germline CDR1 is LNHNV and CDR2 is YYDKDF (reference sequence). CDR3 size: 20 residues. V gave up 0 bases and J gave up 0 bases; unmatched junction bases: 9. The chain's CDR3 is CATSRDPETSGTSNTGELFF. For the CDR3, the DNA is TGTGCCACCAGCAGAGATCCCGAGACTAGCGGGACCTCGAACACCGGGGAGCTGTTTTTT. Full variable domain (remainder filled in from reference TRBV15 and TRBJ2-2): DAMVIQNPRYQVTQFGKPVTLSCSQTLNHNVMYWYQQKSSQAPKLLFHYYDKDFNNEADTPDNFQSRRPNTSFCFLDIRSPGLGDTAMYLCATSRDPETSGTSNTGELFFGEGSRLTVL.

This chain uses TRBV7-2 with TRBJ2-1; 8 bases map to TRBD2. This CDR3 is 16 amino acids long. Losses at the gene ends were 3 bases for V and 4 bases for J; bases not matched to a gene: 8. The V gene's germline CDR1 is SGHTA and CDR2 FQGNSA. The CDR3 region is CASSFGSGGPYNEQFF. In nucleotides, the CDR3 is TGTGCCAGCAGCTTTGGAAGCGGGGGCCCTTACAATGAGCAGTTCTTC.

This clonotype occurred many times. The genes are TRBV7-9 and TRBJ2-1; TRBD2 agrees at 13 bases. V dropped 6 bases and J dropped 5; count of bases not matched to a gene: 4. CDR1 is SEHNR and CDR2 is FQNEAQ in the germline V gene (reference sequence). CDR3 length: 15 amino acids. The CDR3 here is CASRDGLAGDNEQFF. In DNA form, the CDR3 reads TGTGCCAGCAGGGACGGACTAGCGGGAGACAATGAGCAGTTCTTC.

In its sample, this clonotype is medium-sized. This chain connects TRBV10-1 to TRBJ1-5; D is uncertain. The CDR3 runs 12 residues. Germline loops: CDR1 WNHNN, CDR2 SYGVQD (reference sequence). Between the trimmed V and J ends, which lost 3 bases and 6 bases, there was a span of 6 bases. The CDR3 sequence: CASSDGGQPQHF. CDR3 coding DNA: TGCGCCAGCAGTGATGGTGGTCAGCCCCAGCATTTT.

This clonotype is medium-sized in the sample. The V and J genes are TRBV7-2 and TRBJ1-1; TRBD1 matches at 8 bases. Per germline, CDR1 SGHTA and CDR2 FQGNSA. The V and J ends lost 8 bases and 5 bases, in that order; junction bases with no gene match: 7. The CDR3 has 13 residues. CDR3 coding DNA: TGTGCCAGCTCAGGACAGGGTTATACTGAAGCTTTCTTT. It specifies CASSGQGYTEAFF.

This clonotype is judged medium-sized. DNA of the CDR3: TGCGCCAGCAGTCTCAAGCAGGGGGCGCAGTACAATGAGCAGTTCTTC. Its translation: CASSLKQGAQYNEQFF. The chain employs TRBV5-1 and TRBJ2-1, with 8 positions matching TRBD1. The length of the CDR3 is 16 residues. Trimming took 5 bases from V and 4 from J; bases not matched to a gene: 11. Germline V CDR1 and CDR2: SGHRS, YFSETQ.

This clonotype was observed many times. This chain links TRBV12-3 or TRBV12-4 with TRBJ2-3; D gene unclear. V was pared by 3 bases and J by 1 base, with 5 bases between. The CDR3 is made up of 13 amino acids. The CDR3 loop is CASSFQGTDTQYF. CDR3 nucleotide sequence: TGTGCCAGCAGTTTCCAGGGCACAGATACGCAGTATTTT.